This T cell receptor beta chain was retrieved from a study of CD8 T cells in ankylosing spondylitis (dated by TCRdb to 2016 to 2017). Concerning the study at large: To find TCR variants linked to disease, the study profiled T cell receptor beta repertoires in ankylosing spondylitis patients and healthy donors. Peripheral blood samples were taken, and synovial fluid was additionally collected from ankylosing spondylitis patients. The full study cohort comprised approximately 23 ankylosing spondylitis patients and about 110 healthy donors. Results the study describes overall, beyond this receptor: According to the report, matched synovial fluid samples from ankylosing spondylitis patients were significantly enriched for the disease-linked clones. A TCR beta motif made up of several highly homologous amino acid variants appeared to be characteristic of blood from ankylosing spondylitis patients. Some motif variants were previously reported in synovial fluid and blood of reactive arthritis patients, suggesting common disease-initiation mechanisms. The disease-linked clones had a CD8+ phenotype and were found at relatively low frequencies in peripheral blood.

This clonotype was seen many times. Its antigen has not been determined. Per-base qualities were not stored, and no clone one base away is much larger. Reading the germline V gene gives CDR1 SGHRS and CDR2 YFSETQ. Inclusive of the bounding cysteine and phenylalanine, the CDR3 is 13 residues long. Only CDR3 DNA is held: 39 bases, read in frame from base 1. V was cut back by 4 bases and J by 6 bases, leaving a gap of 11 bases between them. Sequencing was carried out with an Illumina HiSeq 2500. Quantitative 5'-RACE with molecular barcodes was used to prepare TCR beta libraries. The authors' pipeline ran thus. To identify disease-linked TCR variants, a new computational method was used, one built on a probabilistic model of VDJ rearrangement. TCRdb ran its own pipeline on the public reads, namely fastp trimming at Q25 and MiXCR clone calling, and kept in-frame beta chains. Rows merge per CDR3 protein into single entries with the most common DNA and genes. The V and J calls reflect TCRdb's pipeline rather than the authors' work. Counted in this sample were 50,000 or so distinct CDR3 sequences; roughly 7.4% of them appeared once. About 8.1% of the sample is taken by the ten largest.

This clonotype was obtained from a female donor with ankylosing spondylitis or in good health (not recorded which). Sequenced: blood, either unsorted or a sorted T cell fraction (not recorded which). Recombination joined TRBV5-1 with TRBJ2-1, and the D gene may be TRBD1, 5 bases matching. The bases read TGCGCCAGCAGCGCCCCAGGGTCCAATGAGCAGTTCTTC. Translated, it reads CASSAPGSNEQFF. Outside the CDR3, residues come from the reference TRBV5-1 and TRBJ2-1 proteins, so the full variable domain is: KAGVTQTPRYLIKTRGQQVTLSCSPISGHRSVSWYQQTPGQGLQFLFEYFSETQRNKGNFPGRFSGRQFSNSRSEMNVSTLELGDSALYLCASSAPGSNEQFFGPGTRLTVL.